A single sample is the source of the 11 T cell receptor beta chains below, sequenced in a study of shared clonotypes between healthy human individuals. The data were produced by immunoSEQ multiplex PCR, yet TCRdb's version contains in-frame clones alone and is incomplete. The sample has around 1,100,000 clones, 70% to 85% seen once. Input material: memory CD4+ T cells from PBMCs. Regarding subset: CD45RA-negative fraction. Receptors were obtained from a man aged 18 to 30 in good health. Some clones in this sample may be carry-over from other donors' samples.

V and J are TRBV28 and TRBJ1-4, with 8 bases lining up with TRBD1. Unmatched junction bases numbered 8, after V lost 4 bases and J lost 4 bases. This CDR3 region has 16 residues. Germline CDR1 MDHEN, CDR2 SYDVKM. The CDR3 region is CASSYGQGPINEKLFF. The CDR3 coding sequence is TGTGCCAGCAGTTACGGACAGGGACCCATTAATGAAAAACTGTTTTTT. The full variable domain, completed using reference TRBV28 and TRBJ1-4, is DVKVTQSSRYLVKRTGEKVFLECVQDMDHENMFWYRQDPGLGLRLIYFSYDVKMKEKGDIPEGYSVSREKKERFSLILESASTNQTSMYLCASSYGQGPINEKLFFGSGTQLSVL.

The chain carries TRBV2 and TRBJ2-7; D remains ambiguous. CDR3 length: 14 amino acids. Trimming cost V 0 bases and J 5 bases, with 11 bases left between them. Per the germline V gene, CDR1 is SNHLY and CDR2 is FYNNEI. CDR3 region: CASSEAPPTHEQYF. The CDR3 DNA reads TGTGCCAGCAGTGAAGCTCCCCCAACCCACGAGCAGTACTTC.

The gene calls are TRBV29-1 and TRBJ2-2, with a tentative D call TRBD2 (6 bases). Per the germline V gene, CDR1 is SQVTM and CDR2 is ANQGSEA. With 7 bases removed from V and 8 bases from J, the gap between germline ends came to 20 bases. The CDR3 is made up of 14 amino acids. The CDR3 region has the DNA TGCAGCGCAATATTGGGACTCCCCAGGGGGGAGCTGTTTTTT. This sequence encodes CSAILGLPRGELFF.

The V call is TRBV4-1, the J call TRBJ2-5; the match to TRBD1 covers 7 bases. Trimming cost V 4 bases and J 4 bases; bases outside gene matches: 6. The CDR3 is 14 amino acids. The V gene's germline CDR1 is MGHRA and CDR2 YSYEKL. This chain's CDR3 is CASSRGYRGETQYF. The CDR3 DNA reads as TGCGCCAGCAGCCGAGGATACAGGGGAGAGACCCAGTACTTC.

V and J are TRBV27 and TRBJ2-2, with TRBD2 identical over 8 bases. This CDR3 contains 16 residues. The V and J ends lost 8 bases and 2 bases, in that order; junction bases with no gene match: 10. Germline assignment: CDR1 MNHEY and CDR2 SMNVEV (reference sequence). In DNA form, the CDR3 reads TGTGCCAGCGGAGCGGGCGCGGGGGGTAACACCGGGGAGCTGTTTTTT. Its protein product is CASGAGAGGNTGELFF.

The rearrangement links TRBV28 to TRBJ1-5, with no clear D. V was shortened by 6 bases and J by 3 bases, with 9 bases between the two germline ends. The CDR3 spans 13 residues. In germline, CDR1 is MDHEN, CDR2 SYDVKM. CDR3 sequence (DNA): TGTGCCAGCAGAAACACCTACAATCAGCCCCAGCATTTT. Translated, it gives CASRNTYNQPQHF.

The chain recombines TRBV29-1 with TRBJ1-1; 7 bases fit TRBD1. Trimming took 6 bases from V and 6 from J; bases not matched to a gene: 10. The germline gives CDR1 SQVTM, CDR2 ANQGSEA. The CDR3 is 13 amino acids. CDR3 DNA: TGCAGCGTCACGGGACAGTATTTGGCTGAAGCTTTCTTT. It yields the protein CSVTGQYLAEAFF. Filled out from reference TRBV29-1 and TRBJ1-1, the complete variable domain reads SAVISQKPSRDICQRGTSLTIQCQVDSQVTMMFWYRQQPGQSLTLIATANQGSEATYESGFVIDKFPISRPNLTFSTLTVSNMSPEDSSIYLCSVTGQYLAEAFFGQGTRLTVV.

The V and J genes are TRBV28 and TRBJ2-7; 8 positions agree with TRBD2. The length of the CDR3 is 16 residues. The germline CDR1 and CDR2 sequences are MDHEN and SYDVKM. Trimming removed 6 bases from V and 3 bases from J; junction bases left unmatched: 13. CDR3 DNA: TGTGCCAGCAGCTCCCCGGGAGGGGAGCGCTTCTACGAGCAGTACTTC. It yields the protein CASSSPGGERFYEQYF.

The rearrangement links TRBV19 to TRBJ1-1; no clear D. Germline CDR1 and CDR2: LNHDA and SQIVND (reference sequence). The CDR3 spans 15 residues. Between the trimmed V and J ends, which lost 3 bases and 3 bases, there was a span of 14 bases. The CDR3 DNA reads TGTGCCAGTAGTATGGGCCAGGCGGCCGACACTGAAGCTTTCTTT. Translating it yields CASSMGQAADTEAFF.

The CDR3 is CASSLIAGETQYF. CDR3 in DNA: TGTGCCAGCAGCCTAATAGCGGGAGAGACCCAGTACTTC. V gene TRBV7-2 combines with J gene TRBJ2-5; 7 bases match TRBD2. This CDR3 comprises 13 residues. Germline V lookup: CDR1 SGHTA, CDR2 FQGNSA. J gave up 4 bases and V 5 bases, and 4 bases lay outside the gene matches.

The chain links TRBV6-1 to TRBJ2-2; 7 positions agree with TRBD2. Trimming cost V 8 bases and J 1 base; bases outside gene matches: 4. The CDR3 runs 14 residues. Per germline, CDR1 MNHNS and CDR2 SASEGT. CDR3 sequence: CASGRDLNTGELFF. DNA for the CDR3: TGTGCCAGCGGGAGGGATCTGAACACCGGGGAGCTGTTTTTT.